This T cell receptor beta chain stems from a study of T cells and Merkel cell carcinoma outcomes (TCRdb year 2020). Background on the whole study: The study examined the tumor T-cell repertoire together with T-cell density as predictors of clinical outcome in patients with Merkel cell carcinoma. The paper's findings and limits, for the study overall: T-cell repertoire features combined with T-cell density were reported to predict clinical outcomes in Merkel cell carcinoma patients.

The CDR3 covers 16 residues, taking in both the cysteine and the phenylalanine. Of the read, only the CDR3 DNA is kept; its 48 bases are in frame from base 1. CDR1 and CDR2 (SGHVS, FNYEAQ) derive from the germline V gene. V loses 3 bases at its end and J loses 6 bases; junction bases beyond the gene matches: 9. The samples were taken from patients with Merkel cell carcinoma. Details on this clone: The antigen it binds to is not known. The record has no base qualities; no much larger clone is one base away.

Libraries came from the immunoSEQ multiplex PCR assay. Held by TCRdb, this immuneACCESS table contains in-frame sequences only and omits some clones. Under half of the omission traces to an unresolved V gene where checked; the cause of the rest is unknown. Counted in this sample were some 15,000 clones; about 87% of them appeared once. The top ten hold 7.9% of the sample. The sample was tumor tissue from Merkel cell carcinoma. The chain uses TRBV7-6 and TRBJ2-3, with TRBD2 matching 10 junction bases. The origin of this receptor is a human donor with Merkel cell carcinoma. The nucleotide sequence is given as TGTGCCAGCAGCTTTAGCGGGGGGTCCCTTGGGGATACGCAGTATTTT. This translates into CASSFSGGSLGDTQYF.